A selection of T cell receptor beta chains follows, all from one sample in a study of early T cells in non-severe SARS-CoV-2 infection. MiXCR was run by TCRdb on the 5' RACE reads, yielding one entry per CDR3 protein. The table has over 50,000 distinct CDR3 sequences, approximately 7.6% seen once. Sequencing was done on a sample of whole blood. Every receptor here comes from an adult who was a healthcare worker with PCR-confirmed SARS-CoV-2 infection or an uninfected control (not recorded which). Each CDR3 is given with its conserved first and last residue. A D gene is named only where the DNA matches it firmly. Some rows mark clone size as missing; the rest say once, few, many or name a class of expanded clone.

13,TRBV27,few,NA,TRBJ1-1,TGTGCCAGCAGTTTAGGGCGGAGAGGTGAAGCTTTCTTT,CASSLGRRGEAFF
15,TRBV5-1,NA,NA,TRBJ2-2,TGCGCCAGCAGCTTCCTTGCAGGGCAGACCGGGGAGCTGTTTTTT,CASSFLAGQTGELFF
15,TRBV20-1,NA,TRBD1,TRBJ1-1,TGCAGTGCTAGAGACCCGGACAGGGCGAACACTGAAGCTTTCTTT,CSARDPDRANTEAFF
16,TRBV5-1,NA,TRBD1,TRBJ2-3,TGCGCCAGCAGCCCCGGAGGAGGGACAGGGTCGGATACGCAGTATTTT,CASSPGGGTGSDTQYF
12,TRBV18,NA,NA,TRBJ2-5,TGTGCCAGCTCACGGGACCAAGAGACCCAGTACTTC,CASSRDQETQYF
17,TRBV25-1,many,NA,TRBJ2-1,TGTGCCAGCAGTGAATCCGGCTCAGGGAGGAATGGGAATGAGCAGTTCTTC,CASSESGSGRNGNEQFF
13,TRBV6-6,NA,NA,TRBJ1-5,TGTGCCAGCAGTTACGGGGGGAATCAGCCCCAGCATTTT,CASSYGGNQPQHF
13,TRBV29-1,many,TRBD1,TRBJ2-1,TGCAGCGTGGGACAGGTTAGTTCTGGTGAGCAGTTCTTC,CSVGQVSSGEQFF
13,TRBV7-2,few,NA,TRBJ2-3,TGTGCCAGCAGCTTGGGGGTGCCCGATACGCAGTATTTT,CASSLGVPDTQYF
15,TRBV7-8,few,TRBD1,TRBJ2-7,TGTGCCAGCAGCGAGAGGACAGGTCCAGGCTACGAGCAGTACTTC,CASSERTGPGYEQYF
15,TRBV27,NA,TRBD2,TRBJ2-7,TGTGCCAGCAGCCGGACTAGCGGGAGTACCCACGAGCAGTACTTC,CASSRTSGSTHEQYF
14,TRBV25-1,many,NA,TRBJ1-6,TGTGCCAGCAGTGATGGTTTGGGGAATTCACCCCTCCACTTT,CASSDGLGNSPLHF
16,TRBV11-2,few,TRBD1,TRBJ2-1,TGTGCCAGCAGCAGTCGACAGGGTGCCACCTACAATGAGCAGTTCTTC,CASSSRQGATYNEQFF
15,TRBV5-1,NA,NA,TRBJ2-1,TGCGCCAACAGCTTGGTTGGGGACTCCTACAATGAGCAGTTCTTC,CANSLVGDSYNEQFF
12,TRBV20-1,many,NA,TRBJ1-6,TGCAGTGCCCGGGGACGAGCCTCACCCCTCCACTTT,CSARGRASPLHF
14,TRBV20-1,few,NA,TRBJ1-1,TGCAGTGCACGTCAGGGAACTTTGAACACTGAAGCTTTCTTT,CSARQGTLNTEAFF
15,TRBV7-2,many,NA,TRBJ1-1,TGTGCCAGCAGCCAGAGGGGGGGGAGACACACTGAAGCTTTCTTT,CASSQRGGRHTEAFF
16,TRBV20-1,few,NA,TRBJ1-5,TGCAGTGCAAGACGGGGGGCTCCCCTTTTTAATCAGCCCCAGCATTTT,CSARRGAPLFNQPQHF
14,TRBV3-1,many,TRBD2,TRBJ2-5,TGTGCCAGCAGCCATCTAGCGGGACTGGAGACCCAGTACTTC,CASSHLAGLETQYF
13,TRBV29-1,few,NA,TRBJ1-1,TGCAGCGTTGGAGGCAGGGTTGGGACTGAAGCTTTCTTT,CSVGGRVGTEAFF
16,TRBV12-3/TRBV12-4,many,NA,TRBJ1-2,TGTGCCAGCAGTTTAGCGGGATACACGACCTTCTATGGCTACACCTTC,CASSLAGYTTFYGYTF
15,TRBV6-1,many,NA,TRBJ2-3,TGTGCCAGCAGTGGAAATGTTGGGGGCACAGATACGCAGTATTTT,CASSGNVGGTDTQYF
13,TRBV10-3,many,NA,TRBJ2-5,TGTGCCATCAGTAGCCCAGCGCAAGAGACCCAGTACTTC,CAISSPAQETQYF
17,TRBV28,few,TRBD1,TRBJ2-6,TGTGCCAGCAGTCCCCGGACAGGCTACTCTGGGGCCAACGTCCTGACTTTC,CASSPRTGYSGANVLTF